A single sample gave rise to the 11 T cell receptor beta chains below, sequenced in a study of cytomegalovirus exposure and HLA in healthy donors. Sequencing used immunoSEQ multiplex PCR; TCRdb keeps in-frame clones, though not all of them. Among around 66,000 clones listed, about 97% were seen once. What was sequenced was PBMCs. Source of these receptors: a woman aged 18-29 years in good health and CMV-seropositive.

This CDR3 is CASSADSGANVLTF. CDR3 coding DNA: TGTGCCAGCAGTGCGGACTCTGGGGCCAACGTCCTGACTTTC. V usage is TRBV27 and J usage is TRBJ2-6; D gene unclear. The CDR3 loop spans 14 amino acids. Germline CDR1 MNHEY, CDR2 SMNVEV (reference sequence). The V end lost 5 bases, the J end lost 0 bases, and 5 bases lay between the germline ends.

V is TRBV5-5 and J is TRBJ1-1; D remains unclear. Looked up from germline, CDR1 is SGHKS and CDR2 is YYEKEE (reference sequence). Trimming stripped 5 bases from V and 4 bases from J, with 12 bases between. CDR3 length: 13 amino acids. The CDR3 nucleotides are TGTGCCAGCAGGTGGCGGGCGAGCACTGAAGCTTTCTTT. It encodes CASRWRASTEAFF.

The chain is built from TRBV7-6 and TRBJ2-3; 10 bases fit TRBD2. Germline V gene data show CDR1 as SGHVS and CDR2 as FNYEAQ. The CDR3 totals 18 residues. The V segment lost 5 bases and the J segment 1 base; nucleotides outside the gene matches: 12. The CDR3 loop is CASSLNPSGSGGTDTQYF. The CDR3 DNA reads as TGTGCCAGCAGCCTCAATCCTAGCGGGAGTGGAGGCACAGATACGCAGTATTTT.

The chain combines TRBV19 with TRBJ1-2, with 7 bases that match TRBD1. Losses at the gene ends were 6 bases for V and 4 bases for J; bases not matched to a gene: 14. Germline CDR1 reads LNHDA; CDR2 reads SQIVND (reference sequence). This CDR3 contains 16 residues. The CDR3, as DNA: TGTGCCAGTAGACCCGGACAGGAAAGGCCTCTCTATGGCTACACCTTC. Translated, it gives CASRPGQERPLYGYTF.

This chain links TRBV30 with TRBJ2-2; 7 bases map to TRBD2. This CDR3 is 13 amino acids long. After removal of 1 base from V and 6 bases from J, the junction contained 2 bases not matched to a gene. Germline values: CDR1 GTSNPN, CDR2 SVGIG (reference sequence). CDR3 in amino acids: CAWSARGAGELFF. The CDR3 DNA sequence: TGTGCCTGGAGTGCCCGGGGGGCCGGGGAGCTGTTTTTT.

The chain combines TRBV4-1 with TRBJ1-1; possibly TRBD1 for D (5 bases). Trimming took 3 bases from V and 0 from J, leaving 11 bases between them. CDR1 is MGHRA, CDR2 YSYEKL, per germline. This CDR3 comprises 15 residues. The CDR3 DNA is TGCGCCAGCAGCCAGCAGACAGACTTGAACACTGAAGCTTTCTTT. As protein: CASSQQTDLNTEAFF.

The chain is built from TRBV30 and TRBJ1-5; unclear D gene. The germline gives CDR1 GTSNPN, CDR2 SVGIG (reference sequence). The CDR3 runs 13 residues. V was cut by 3 bases and J by 3 bases, with 9 bases left in between. This chain's CDR3 is CAWSGGHNQPQHF. Here the CDR3 DNA reads TGTGCCTGGAGCGGAGGGCACAATCAGCCCCAGCATTTT. Based on the CDR3 plus reference TRBV30 and TRBJ1-5, the full variable domain is SQTIHQWPATLVQPVGSPLSLECTVEGTSNPNLYWYRQAAGRGLQLLFYSVGIGQISSEVPQNLSASRPQDRQFILSSKKLLLSDSGFYLCAWSGGHNQPQHFGDGTRLSIL.

The gene calls are TRBV9 and TRBJ2-1, with 8 nucleotides matching TRBD2. CDR3 size: 17 residues. The J segment lost 6 bases and the V segment lost 0 bases, leaving 11 bases of the junction unmatched. From germline, CDR1 is SGDLS and CDR2 YYNGEE. The CDR3 reads CASSVDVAGRISNEQFF. CDR3 in DNA: TGTGCCAGCAGCGTAGACGTAGCGGGACGGATCTCCAATGAGCAGTTCTTC.

The count of this clone is one. V and J are TRBV19 and TRBJ1-2; weak D call: TRBD1 (6 bases). The CDR3 loop spans 14 amino acids. V dropped 10 bases and J dropped 4 bases, with 19 bases sitting between them. The germline gives CDR1 LNHDA, CDR2 SQIVND (reference sequence). For the CDR3, the DNA is TGTGCCACCAGTGGGGAACAGGGAATCTATGGCTACACCTTC. This gives the protein CATSGEQGIYGYTF.

This clone was seen once. This chain uses TRBV28 with TRBJ1-3; the D gene is possibly TRBD1 (6 bases). V gave up 5 bases and J gave up 3 bases, with 14 bases separating them. The CDR3 is made up of 15 amino acids. Germline assignment: CDR1 MDHEN and CDR2 SYDVKM. The CDR3 protein is CASSLTRGYGNTIYF. CDR3 DNA: TGTGCCAGCAGTCTAACCAGGGGTTATGGAAACACCATATATTTT.

This clone was seen a single time. The chain carries TRBV28 and TRBJ2-3; D possibly corresponds to TRBD2 (6 bases). V was pared by 6 bases and J by 2 bases, with 15 bases between. The CDR3 extends over 15 amino acids. The germline gives CDR1 MDHEN, CDR2 SYDVKM. The CDR3 loop reads CASSGSGGTTDTQYF. CDR3 nucleotides: TGTGCCAGCAGCGGTAGCGGAGGTACCACAGATACGCAGTATTTT.